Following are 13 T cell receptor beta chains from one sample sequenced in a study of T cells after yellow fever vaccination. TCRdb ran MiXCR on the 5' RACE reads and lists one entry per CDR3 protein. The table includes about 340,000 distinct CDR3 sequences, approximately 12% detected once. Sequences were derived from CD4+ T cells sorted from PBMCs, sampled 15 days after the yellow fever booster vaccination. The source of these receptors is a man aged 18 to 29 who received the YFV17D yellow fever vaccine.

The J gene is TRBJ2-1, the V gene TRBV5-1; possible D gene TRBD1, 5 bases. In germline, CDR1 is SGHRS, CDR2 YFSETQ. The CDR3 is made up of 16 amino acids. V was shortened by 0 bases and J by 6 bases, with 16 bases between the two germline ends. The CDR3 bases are TGCGCCAGCAGCTTGGAAATGCGTCAGGGTAGCAATGAGCAGTTCTTC. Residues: CASSLEMRQGSNEQFF. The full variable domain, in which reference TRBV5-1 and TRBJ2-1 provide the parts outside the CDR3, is KAGVTQTPRYLIKTRGQQVTLSCSPISGHRSVSWYQQTPGQGLQFLFEYFSETQRNKGNFPGRFSGRQFSNSRSEMNVSTLELGDSALYLCASSLEMRQGSNEQFFGPGTRLTVL.

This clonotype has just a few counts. The CDR3 DNA reads as TGTGCCAGCAACGATGGCAATCAGCCCCAGCATTTT. This sequence encodes CASNDGNQPQHF. The gene calls are TRBV6-2 or TRBV6-3 and TRBJ1-5; D remains ambiguous. V was shortened by 7 bases and J by 2 bases, with 6 bases between the two germline ends. The CDR3 consists of 12 residues. The germline CDR1 and CDR2 sequences are MNHEY and SVGEGT.

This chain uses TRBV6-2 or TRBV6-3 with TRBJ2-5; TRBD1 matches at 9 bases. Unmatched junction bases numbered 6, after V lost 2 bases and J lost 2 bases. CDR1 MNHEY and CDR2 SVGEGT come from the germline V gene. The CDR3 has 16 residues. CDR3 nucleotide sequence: TGTGCCAGCAGTTACGGACCCGGGACAGGGCAAGAGACCCAGTACTTC. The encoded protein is CASSYGPGTGQETQYF.

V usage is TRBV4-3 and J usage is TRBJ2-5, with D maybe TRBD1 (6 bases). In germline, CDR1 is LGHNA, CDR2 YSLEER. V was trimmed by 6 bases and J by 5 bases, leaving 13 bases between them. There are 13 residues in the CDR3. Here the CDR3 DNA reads TGCGCCAGCAGTAACAGGGATGCGGAGACCCAGTACTTC. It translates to CASSNRDAETQYF.

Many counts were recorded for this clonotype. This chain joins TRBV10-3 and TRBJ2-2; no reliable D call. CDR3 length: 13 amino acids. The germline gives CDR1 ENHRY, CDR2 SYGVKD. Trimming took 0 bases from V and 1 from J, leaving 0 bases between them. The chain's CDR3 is CAISESNTGELFF. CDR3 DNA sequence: TGTGCCATCAGTGAGTCGAACACCGGGGAGCTGTTTTTT.

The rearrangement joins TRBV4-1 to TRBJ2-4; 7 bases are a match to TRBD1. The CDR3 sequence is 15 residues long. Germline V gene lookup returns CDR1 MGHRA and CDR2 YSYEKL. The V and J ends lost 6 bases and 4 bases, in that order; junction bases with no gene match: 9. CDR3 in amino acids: CASSRIGDRKNIQYF. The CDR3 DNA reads TGCGCCAGCAGTCGGATCGGGGACAGAAAAAACATTCAGTACTTC.

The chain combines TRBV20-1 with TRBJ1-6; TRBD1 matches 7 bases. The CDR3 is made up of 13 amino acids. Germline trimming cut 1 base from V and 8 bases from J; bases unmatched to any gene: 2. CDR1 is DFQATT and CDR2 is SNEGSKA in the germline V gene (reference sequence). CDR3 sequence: CSARGRGYSPLHF. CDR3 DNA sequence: TGCAGTGCTAGAGGCAGGGGGTATTCACCCCTCCACTTT.

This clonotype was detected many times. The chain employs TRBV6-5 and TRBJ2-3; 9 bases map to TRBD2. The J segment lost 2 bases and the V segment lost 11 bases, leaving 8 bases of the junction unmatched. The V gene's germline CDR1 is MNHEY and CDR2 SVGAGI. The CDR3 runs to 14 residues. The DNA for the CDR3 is TGTGCCGCGTTCGGCGGGGGGGCCACAGATACGCAGTATTTT. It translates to CAAFGGGATDTQYF.

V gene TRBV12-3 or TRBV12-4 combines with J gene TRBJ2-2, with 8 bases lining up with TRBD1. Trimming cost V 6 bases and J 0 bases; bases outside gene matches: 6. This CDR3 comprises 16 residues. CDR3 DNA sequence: TGTGCCAGCAGAAGACAGGGGAACGCGAACACCGGGGAGCTGTTTTTT. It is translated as CASRRQGNANTGELFF.

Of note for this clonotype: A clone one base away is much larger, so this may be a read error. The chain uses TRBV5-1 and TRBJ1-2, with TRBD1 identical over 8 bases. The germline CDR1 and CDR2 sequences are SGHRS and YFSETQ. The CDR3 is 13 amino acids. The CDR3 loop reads CTSSFGQGGGYTF. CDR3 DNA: TGCACCAGCAGCTTCGGACAGGGAGGTGGCTACACCTTC.

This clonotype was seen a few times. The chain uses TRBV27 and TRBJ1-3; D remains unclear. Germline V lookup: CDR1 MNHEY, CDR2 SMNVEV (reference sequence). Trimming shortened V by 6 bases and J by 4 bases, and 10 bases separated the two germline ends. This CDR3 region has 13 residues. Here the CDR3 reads CASRTMGGNTIYF. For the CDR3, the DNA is TGTGCCAGCAGGACCATGGGAGGAAACACCATATATTTT.

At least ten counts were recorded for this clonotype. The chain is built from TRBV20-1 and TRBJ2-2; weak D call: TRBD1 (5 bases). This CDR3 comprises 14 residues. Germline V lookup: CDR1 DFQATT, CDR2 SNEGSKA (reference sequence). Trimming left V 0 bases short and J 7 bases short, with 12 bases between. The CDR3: CSARDPQGSGELFF. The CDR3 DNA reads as TGCAGTGCTAGAGATCCGCAGGGTAGCGGGGAGCTGTTTTTT.

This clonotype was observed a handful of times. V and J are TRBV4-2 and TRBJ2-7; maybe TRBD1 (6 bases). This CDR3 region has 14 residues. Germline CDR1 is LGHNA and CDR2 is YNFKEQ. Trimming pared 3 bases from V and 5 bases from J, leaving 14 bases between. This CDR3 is CASSQTDSLNEQYF. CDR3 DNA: TGTGCCAGCAGCCAGACGGACAGTCTGAACGAGCAGTACTTC.